These T cell receptor beta chains were read from a single sample in a study of T cell responses to AZD1222 COVID-19 vaccine. The method was immunoSEQ multiplex PCR; TCRdb's version includes in-frame clones alone and lacks a portion of them. The repertoire holds 100,000 to 150,000 clones, with 85% to 90% as singletons. The sequencing here drew on peripheral blood, taken on day 0 of AZD1222 vaccination. These receptors were obtained from an adult in good health. Each CDR3 is given with its conserved first and last residue. A D gene is named only where the DNA matches it firmly. Expanded clones get a size class; other rows say once, few or many, or leave the size out.

J: TRBJ2-1; D: TRBD1; V: TRBV6-5; size: NA; DNA: TGTGCCAGCAAAACCCCCGGGACAGGGGTGTTTTTCTTC; CDR3: CASKTPGTGVFFF
J: TRBJ2-7; D: TRBD2; V: TRBV7-8; size: NA; DNA: TGTGCCAGCAGCTTACTAGCGGGGGTGACCTACGAGCAGTACTTC; CDR3: CASSLLAGVTYEQYF
J: TRBJ1-2; D: TRBD1; V: TRBV6-2/TRBV6-3; size: few; DNA: TGTGCCAGCAGACCTCTTCAGGACAGGAACTATGGCTACACCTTC; CDR3: CASRPLQDRNYGYTF
J: TRBJ2-7; D: NA; V: TRBV12-3/TRBV12-4; size: NA; DNA: TGTGCCAGCAGGCCCAATGAGGGTTACGAGCAGTACTTC; CDR3: CASRPNEGYEQYF
J: TRBJ2-1; D: NA; V: TRBV18; size: NA; DNA: TGTGCCAGCTCACCGTCGACAGTTGAGCAGTTCTTC; CDR3: CASSPSTVEQFF
J: TRBJ1-5; D: TRBD1; V: TRBV6-2/TRBV6-3; size: once; DNA: TGTGCCAGCAGTTACAGGGACAGGATCGGGACAACTTATCTTAATCAGCCCCAGCATTTT; CDR3: CASSYRDRIGTTYLNQPQHF
J: TRBJ1-2; D: NA; V: TRBV27; size: NA; DNA: TGTGCCAGCAGTTACGCTGGTGGCTACACCTTC; CDR3: CASSYAGGYTF
J: TRBJ1-3; D: NA; V: TRBV10-2; size: NA; DNA: TGCGCCAGCGAGAGTGGCGGTTATGGAAACACCATATATTTT; CDR3: CASESGGYGNTIYF
J: TRBJ1-5; D: TRBD1; V: TRBV11-2; size: NA; DNA: TGTGCCAGCAGCTTAGGGGACAGGGGGCTTGGGCAGCCCCAGCATTTT; CDR3: CASSLGDRGLGQPQHF
J: TRBJ1-4; D: NA; V: TRBV7-2; size: few; DNA: TGTGCCAGCAGCCCACAGGGTGAAAAACTGTTTTTT; CDR3: CASSPQGEKLFF
J: TRBJ1-1; D: NA; V: TRBV3-1/TRBV3-2; size: NA; DNA: TGTGCCAGCAGTAGAGGGGTGTCTGAAGCTTTCTTT; CDR3: CASSRGVSEAFF
J: TRBJ1-1; D: NA; V: TRBV28; size: NA; DNA: TGTGCCAGCAGTTTGACAGCACACACTGAAGCTTTCTTT; CDR3: CASSLTAHTEAFF
J: TRBJ1-6; D: NA; V: TRBV21-1; size: NA; DNA: TGTGCCAGCAGCAAAGGTTGGCAGGGCGATTCACCCCTCCACTTT; CDR3: CASSKGWQGDSPLHF
J: TRBJ2-5; D: NA; V: TRBV3-1/TRBV3-2; size: NA; DNA: TGTGCCAGCAGCCTCCTTACTCCCATGCAAGAGACCCAGTACTTC; CDR3: CASSLLTPMQETQYF
J: TRBJ2-3; D: NA; V: TRBV29-1; size: NA; DNA: TGCAGCGTTCTCCTCTATAGCACAGATACGCAGTATTTT; CDR3: CSVLLYSTDTQYF
J: TRBJ1-1; D: NA; V: TRBV7-9; size: few; DNA: TGTGCCGGGATAAAACAGGTTAACACTGAAGCTTTCTTT; CDR3: CAGIKQVNTEAFF
J: TRBJ1-2; D: NA; V: TRBV4-3; size: NA; DNA: TGCGCCAGCAGCCAAGATCTGCGGACACAAATTCCCCCCTATGGCTACACCTTC; CDR3: CASSQDLRTQIPPYGYTF
J: TRBJ1-1; D: NA; V: TRBV18; size: NA; DNA: TGTGCCAGCTCACCTAGGCAGACTGAAGCTTTCTTT; CDR3: CASSPRQTEAFF